A single sample gave rise to the 22 T cell receptor beta chains below, sequenced in a study of blood T cell repertoires in COVID-19. Sequencing used immunoSEQ multiplex PCR; TCRdb keeps in-frame clones, though not all of them. The table has 90,000 to 150,000 clones, about four fifths seen once. The sample taken for sequencing was peripheral blood. These receptors were collected from a woman aged 80 or over with acute or convalescent COVID-19.

This CDR3 reads CASSSDRTNTEAFF. The CDR3, as DNA: TGTGCCAGCAGTTCGGACAGGACGAACACTGAAGCTTTCTTT. The chain employs TRBV2 and TRBJ1-1, with TRBD1 matching 7 bases. V lost 5 bases to trimming and J lost 1 base; unmatched junction nucleotides: 4. Germline V gene data show CDR1 as SNHLY and CDR2 as FYNNEI. The CDR3 has 14 residues.

This clone occurred a few times. The chain couples TRBV6-2 or TRBV6-3 to TRBJ2-7, with 10 bases aligning to TRBD2. Germline V lookup: CDR1 MNHEY, CDR2 SVGEGT. Losses at the gene ends were 2 bases for V and 2 bases for J; bases not matched to a gene: 0. The CDR3 sequence is 14 residues long. The CDR3 region has the DNA TGTGCCAGCAGTTACGGACTAGCGGCCTACGAGCAGTACTTC. It is translated as CASSYGLAAYEQYF.

This sequence joins TRBV5-1 and TRBJ2-5; 10 nucleotides line up with TRBD1. Germline V gene sequence: CDR1 SGHRS, CDR2 YFSETQ. CDR3 length: 16 amino acids. V lost 2 bases to trimming and J lost 5 bases; unmatched junction nucleotides: 9. In DNA form, the CDR3 reads TGCGCCAGCAGCTTTGACAGGGGGCGCGGCGGGGAGACCCAGTACTTC. Encoded protein: CASSFDRGRGGETQYF. The entire variable domain, with the rest obtained from reference TRBV5-1 and TRBJ2-5, is as follows: KAGVTQTPRYLIKTRGQQVTLSCSPISGHRSVSWYQQTPGQGLQFLFEYFSETQRNKGNFPGRFSGRQFSNSRSEMNVSTLELGDSALYLCASSFDRGRGGETQYFGPGTRLLVL.

CDR3 residues: CASSLRQGQGNTIYF. DNA of the CDR3: TGTGCCAGCAGCTTAAGACAGGGACAGGGAAACACCATATATTTT. The rearrangement links TRBV7-9 to TRBJ1-3; TRBD1 matches 7 bases. V shed 2 bases, J shed 4 bases, and the junction held 5 bases outside the gene matches. The CDR3 spans 15 residues. The germline V gene has CDR1 SEHNR and CDR2 FQNEAQ (reference sequence).

The chain employs TRBV7-9 and TRBJ2-1; D call uncertain. The CDR3 sequence is 15 residues long. In germline, CDR1 is SEHNR, CDR2 FQNEAQ (reference sequence). Between the trimmed V and J ends, which lost 3 bases and 7 bases, there was a span of 16 bases. The CDR3 DNA reads as TGTGCCAGCAGCTTTCTAGTTGCTTTTTTGAATGAGCAGTTCTTC. Its protein is CASSFLVAFLNEQFF.

J is TRBJ1-2 and V is TRBV29-1; D is undetermined. Germline CDR1 SQVTM, CDR2 ANQGSEA. V shed 3 bases and J shed 0 bases, with 5 bases lying between them. The CDR3 runs 12 residues. The CDR3 bases are TGCAGCGTTGAGAGTGCTAACTATGGCTACACCTTC. Protein sequence: CSVESANYGYTF.

The chain recombines TRBV2 with TRBJ2-1; 9 bases agree with TRBD2. J lost 5 bases, V lost 1 base, and 3 bases had no gene match. CDR1 and CDR2 from the germline V gene are SNHLY and FYNNEI. The CDR3 covers 15 residues. In DNA, the CDR3 is TGTGCCAGCAGTGAAGAACTAGCGGGTAACAATGAGCAGTTCTTC. Translated: CASSEELAGNNEQFF.

The chain uses TRBV7-2 and TRBJ2-1; D might be TRBD1 (5 bases). V shed 1 base and J shed 7 bases, with 14 bases lying between them. Looked up from germline, CDR1 is SGHTA and CDR2 is FQGNSA. The CDR3 has 15 amino acids. CDR3 loop: CASSLVPNQGNEQFF. The CDR3 bases are TGTGCCAGCAGCTTAGTTCCAAATCAGGGAAATGAGCAGTTCTTC.

V is TRBV24-1 and J is TRBJ2-7, with D perhaps TRBD1 (5 bases). The CDR3 spans 14 residues. The V gene lost 5 bases and the J gene lost 2 bases, with 12 bases spanning the gap. Germline-derived CDR1 and CDR2 are KGHDR and SFDVKD. As DNA, the CDR3 is TGTGCCACCAGTGCTCCAGGGTCGACCTACGAGCAGTACTTC. Translated, it gives CATSAPGSTYEQYF.

This clone was picked up one time. The J gene is TRBJ2-1, the V gene TRBV6-5, with TRBD2 matching over 12 bases. The ends lost 7 bases at V and 6 bases at J; junction bases unmatched: 7. This CDR3 has 15 amino acids. From germline, CDR1 is MNHEY and CDR2 SVGAGI. This CDR3 reads CASMSGLAGLNEQFF. The CDR3 DNA reads as TGTGCCAGCATGTCGGGACTAGCGGGCCTCAATGAGCAGTTCTTC.

The chain couples TRBV5-1 to TRBJ1-1; 7 positions match TRBD1. Germline V lookup: CDR1 SGHRS, CDR2 YFSETQ. The CDR3 is 14 residues long. J was trimmed by 4 bases and V by 6 bases; bases with no gene match: 9. CDR3 coding DNA: TGCGCCAGCACACCGGTTACAGGGGCCACTGAAGCTTTCTTT. Protein sequence: CASTPVTGATEAFF.

This clone was seen a handful of times. V is TRBV2 and J is TRBJ1-2; D remains ambiguous. Trimming removed 8 bases at V and 4 bases at J, with 17 bases between. CDR3 length: 14 amino acids. CDR1 is SNHLY, CDR2 FYNNEI, per germline. This CDR3 reads CASRWSGVSYGYTF. In nucleotides, the CDR3 is TGTGCCAGCCGATGGTCCGGGGTCTCCTATGGCTACACCTTC.

The chain links TRBV29-1 to TRBJ2-5; 7 bases agree with TRBD1. Trimming cost V 2 bases and J 5 bases; bases outside gene matches: 5. CDR3 length: 13 amino acids. Germline assignment: CDR1 SQVTM and CDR2 ANQGSEA. CDR3 in amino acids: CSVEQQGLETQYF. CDR3 DNA: TGCAGCGTTGAACAACAGGGGCTGGAGACCCAGTACTTC.

Comments on this clone: The same CDR3 can be traced to other DNA sequences in this sample. The chain recombines TRBV5-4 with TRBJ1-2; a possible D gene is TRBD1 (5 bases). The CDR3 extends over 13 amino acids. V lost 2 bases and J lost 7, with 12 bases in between. The V gene's germline CDR1 is SGHNT and CDR2 YYREEE (reference sequence). Written as DNA, the CDR3 is TGTGCCAGCAGCTTAGGGCAGGGAGGTGGCTACACCTTC. Amino acid sequence: CASSLGQGGGYTF.

This chain joins TRBV30 and TRBJ1-2, with 7 bases that match TRBD1. CDR3 length: 15 residues. The germline V gene encodes CDR1 GTSNPN and CDR2 SVGIG (reference sequence). V shed 0 bases and J 6 bases; nucleotides not matched to a gene: 10. This chain's CDR3 is CAWSVKPRDRNGYTF. The CDR3 DNA sequence: TGTGCCTGGAGTGTAAAGCCCCGGGACAGAAATGGCTACACCTTC.

The rearrangement uses TRBV11-3 and TRBJ2-2; possible D gene TRBD1, 6 bases. The CDR3 contains 17 residues. Between the trimmed V and J ends, which lost 1 base and 7 bases, there was a span of 19 bases. Germline V gives CDR1 SGHNT, CDR2 YENEEA. The CDR3 is CASSLGGGAPVFGELFF. The CDR3 nucleotides read TGTGCCAGCAGCTTAGGAGGGGGAGCACCCGTGTTCGGGGAGCTGTTTTTT.

This rearrangement joins TRBV7-2 to TRBJ2-1; 7 nucleotides line up with TRBD2. Trimming cost V 1 base and J 1 base; bases outside gene matches: 7. CDR1 SGHTA and CDR2 FQGNSA come from the germline V gene. The CDR3 extends over 17 amino acids. CDR3 bases: TGTGCCAGCAGCTTAGACAGCGCGGGAGCTTCCTACAATGAGCAGTTCTTC. Its protein product is CASSLDSAGASYNEQFF.

This clone was observed a few times. The rearrangement joins TRBV5-1 to TRBJ2-1, with 7 nucleotides matching TRBD2. CDR3 size: 14 residues. Germline V gene sequence: CDR1 SGHRS, CDR2 YFSETQ. V gave up 5 bases and J gave up 3 bases; unmatched junction bases: 5. The DNA of the CDR3 is TGCGCCAGCAGTCCCGGGACTAACTACAATGAGCAGTTCTTC. It translates to CASSPGTNYNEQFF.

This chain connects TRBV9 to TRBJ2-3; 8 bases match TRBD1. The trim removed 3 bases at V and 4 bases at J, leaving 13 bases unmatched. Germline V CDR1 and CDR2: SGDLS, YYNGEE. The CDR3 length is 17 residues. CDR3: CASSARTGMGGPDTQYF. The CDR3 nucleotides are TGTGCCAGCAGCGCCCGGACAGGGATGGGGGGCCCAGATACGCAGTATTTT.

This clone has a count of ten or more. The chain joins TRBV7-6 to TRBJ1-2; TRBD1 matches 7 bases. With V trimmed by 4 bases and J by 4 bases, 3 bases remained unmatched. This CDR3 has 13 residues. Per germline, CDR1 SGHVS and CDR2 FNYEAQ. The CDR3 here is CASSSRDSYGYTF. The CDR3, as DNA: TGTGCCAGCAGCTCCCGGGACAGCTATGGCTACACCTTC. The variable domain in full, completed from reference TRBV7-6 and TRBJ1-2, reads GAGVSQSPRYKVTKRGQDVALRCDPISGHVSLYWYRQALGQGPEFLTYFNYEAQQDKSGLPNDRFSAERPEGSISTLTIQRTEQRDSAMYRCASSSRDSYGYTFGSGTRLTVV.

V and J are TRBV6-5 and TRBJ1-5; 8 positions match TRBD1. The V segment lost 7 bases and the J segment 6 bases; nucleotides outside the gene matches: 5. Germline V gives CDR1 MNHEY, CDR2 SVGAGI. This CDR3 has 13 amino acids. The CDR3 DNA is TGTGCCAGCATGGACAGGGCCCTTCAGCCCCAGCATTTT. This encodes CASMDRALQPQHF.

This clone came up a few times. J is TRBJ2-7 and V is TRBV11-3; 8 bases match TRBD1. The CDR3 runs 13 residues. Germline trimming cut 5 bases from V and 4 bases from J; bases unmatched to any gene: 4. Germline V gives CDR1 SGHNT, CDR2 YENEEA. The CDR3 DNA sequence: TGTGCCAGCAGCGCTCGGACAGGGTACGAGCAGTACTTC. Protein sequence: CASSARTGYEQYF.